This T cell receptor beta chain was identified during a study of T-cell reconstitution after alpha-beta-depleted transplantation in children (dated by TCRdb to 2016 to 2018). For context, the study as a whole: Using TCR repertoire profiling, the study followed T-cell immune reconstitution in a quantitative way in children after TCRalphabeta/CD19-depleted allogeneic hematopoietic cell transplantation. Overall study outcomes, separate from this receptor: About two months after transplant, the apparently early recovery of alphabetaT-cell counts reportedly depended on just several hundred clones that had expanded rapidly and came from non-depleted graft cells. In some patients, the high TCRbeta diversity seen at day 60 was put down to recipient T cells and intrathymic progenitors that had survived conditioning. Hyperexpanded clone frequencies declined over subsequent months; after one year, T-cell counts and TCRbeta diversity were mostly attributed to newly produced T cells.

CDR1 and CDR2, per the germline V gene (reference sequence), are SEHNR and FQNEAQ. V lost 6 bases and J lost 0 bases; the stretch between them is 9 bases long. Its CDR3 holds 14 amino acids, cysteine through phenylalanine. The retained sequence is limited to the CDR3, 42 bases, with the frame set at the first base. In its sample, this clonotype was seen a few times. The target of this receptor is not known. There are no base qualities to consult, and no much larger clone falls within one base. The sample's treatment or condition label, decoded: allogeneic hematopoietic cell transplantation with graft depleted of TCRalphabeta T cells and CD19 B cells. Transplant recipients were children who received TCRalphabeta/CD19-depleted allogeneic hematopoietic cell grafts. The receptor library was made with PCR. The sequencing machine was an Illumina HiSeq 2500. To normalize quantification of the TCRbeta repertoire, the TCR libraries were built with molecular barcoding that relied on unique molecular identifiers. TCRdb cleaned the public reads at Q25 with fastp, built clones with MiXCR and kept in-frame beta chains. All rows with the same CDR3 protein become a single entry with the most common DNA and genes. The sample records hundreds of thousands of distinct CDR3 sequences, roughly 14% of which are singletons. Approximately 0.8% of the sample goes to the ten largest clones.

The rearrangement combines TRBV7-9 with TRBJ2-1; a tentative D call is TRBD1 (5 bases match). The input for sequencing was PBMCs, taken before TCRalphabeta/CD19-depleted stem cell transplant. This TCR derives from a girl aged 2-10 years with congenital amegakaryocytic thrombocytopenia, due to receive a stem cell transplant. The DNA sequence is as follows: TGTGCCAGCAGGGACATTAGCTCCTACAATGAGCAGTTCTTC. Its translation is CASRDISSYNEQFF.